The 4 T cell receptor beta chains below were found in one sample sequenced in a study of blood T cell repertoires in COVID-19. The method was immunoSEQ multiplex PCR; TCRdb's version includes in-frame clones alone and lacks a portion of them. This table has around 200,000 clones, about 83% appearing once. Sample: peripheral blood. Receptors originate from a woman between 35 and 50 years old with active or convalescent COVID-19.

The chain uses TRBV4-1 and TRBJ1-2, with D hard to call. Trimming pared 3 bases from V and 4 bases from J, leaving 15 bases between. The CDR3 covers 15 residues. From germline, CDR1 is MGHRA and CDR2 YSYEKL. The CDR3 is CASSQLEGLGYGYTF. CDR3 DNA: TGCGCCAGCAGCCAGTTAGAGGGCTTGGGCTATGGCTACACCTTC.

V is TRBV29-1 and J is TRBJ2-2; perhaps TRBD2 as D (5 bases). In germline, CDR1 is SQVTM, CDR2 ANQGSEA. The length of the CDR3 is 15 residues. Trimming stripped 6 bases from V and 3 bases from J, with 17 bases between. DNA of the CDR3: TGCAGCGTCTTAATGGAGGCGGATTACACCGGGGAGCTGTTTTTT. Translation gives CSVLMEADYTGELFF.

V gene TRBV30 combines with J gene TRBJ1-1, with TRBD1 matching 7 bases. With V trimmed by 3 bases and J by 3 bases, 4 bases remained unmatched. Germline V gene lookup returns CDR1 GTSNPN and CDR2 SVGIG (reference sequence). CDR3 size: 13 residues. CDR3 sequence: CAWSYRGHTEAFF. CDR3 nucleotides: TGTGCCTGGAGCTACAGGGGTCACACTGAAGCTTTCTTT.

The V gene is TRBV7-9, the J gene TRBJ1-1; 9 nucleotides line up with TRBD1. Germline CDR1 and CDR2: SEHNR and FQNEAQ (reference sequence). The length of the CDR3 is 16 residues. Trimming took 4 bases from V and 2 from J; bases not matched to a gene: 8. CDR3: CASSSGQGATNTEAFF. The CDR3 DNA is TGTGCCAGCAGCTCGGGACAGGGAGCTACAAACACTGAAGCTTTCTTT.